These T cell receptor beta chains were read from a single sample in a study of cytomegalovirus exposure and HLA in healthy donors. Only in-frame clones appear in the TCRdb table, and some are missing; sequencing was by immunoSEQ multiplex PCR. The table lists around 60,000 clones, 90% to 97% of them singletons. Sequences were obtained from PBMCs. The receptors shown here come from a woman aged 18 to 35 in good health and CMV-seronegative. The CDR3 runs from the conserved cysteine through the conserved F or W.

j_gene: TRBJ2-2
v_gene: TRBV9
CDR3aa: CASSRRQDSGELFF

j_gene: TRBJ2-7
v_gene: TRBV28
CDR3aa: CASSREIRTSGDVHNYYEQYF

j_gene: TRBJ2-1
v_gene: TRBV9
CDR3aa: CASSVGGLADNEQFF

j_gene: TRBJ2-1
v_gene: TRBV15
CDR3aa: CATSREFLTNNEQFF

j_gene: TRBJ2-7
v_gene: TRBV10-3
CDR3aa: CAIKSAGDPSEQYF

j_gene: TRBJ1-2
v_gene: TRBV5-1
CDR3aa: CAPGRQNYGYTF

j_gene: TRBJ1-4
v_gene: TRBV19
CDR3aa: CASSRRDEKLFF

j_gene: TRBJ1-1
v_gene: TRBV6-5
CDR3aa: CASSYQGQEAEAFF

j_gene: TRBJ1-2
v_gene: TRBV6-1
CDR3aa: CASSIGVYGYTF

j_gene: TRBJ2-5
v_gene: TRBV5-4
CDR3aa: CASSFPGETQYF

j_gene: TRBJ2-2
v_gene: TRBV28
CDR3aa: CASSFPPTRRWTGELFF

j_gene: TRBJ2-5
v_gene: TRBV2
CDR3aa: CASRTSGGQETQYF

j_gene: TRBJ1-5
v_gene: TRBV27
CDR3aa: CASRRGRGNQPQHF

j_gene: TRBJ1-4
v_gene: TRBV18
CDR3aa: CASSPRDKTPKELNEKLFF

j_gene: TRBJ1-2
v_gene: TRBV27
CDR3aa: CASSGPDRAGDYTF

j_gene: TRBJ2-5
v_gene: TRBV28
CDR3aa: CASSLFGSGGRGTQYF

j_gene: TRBJ2-5
v_gene: TRBV19
CDR3aa: CASSPGETQYF

j_gene: TRBJ2-5
v_gene: TRBV7-2
CDR3aa: CASSLEGSETQYF

j_gene: TRBJ2-5
v_gene: TRBV5-6
CDR3aa: CASSPRQGNRGQYF

j_gene: TRBJ2-2
v_gene: TRBV21-1
CDR3aa: CASSRQGDTGELFF

j_gene: TRBJ1-3
v_gene: TRBV18
CDR3aa: CASSPKPTGGGNTIYF

j_gene: TRBJ2-3
v_gene: TRBV29-1
CDR3aa: CSVEIAGGQDTQYF

j_gene: TRBJ2-3
v_gene: TRBV6-4
CDR3aa: CASSYGRGGPDTQYF

j_gene: TRBJ1-5
v_gene: TRBV5-1
CDR3aa: CASSVGTGGGQPQHF

j_gene: TRBJ1-5
v_gene: TRBV27
CDR3aa: CASSLEGAGNQPQHF

j_gene: TRBJ1-2
v_gene: TRBV28
CDR3aa: CASSPNFYGYTF

j_gene: TRBJ1-2
v_gene: TRBV28
CDR3aa: CASSLVVVYGYTF

j_gene: TRBJ2-1
v_gene: TRBV29-1
CDR3aa: CSVELGGEQFF

j_gene: TRBJ2-3
v_gene: TRBV2
CDR3aa: CATRLAGGADTQYF

j_gene: TRBJ2-7
v_gene: TRBV10-3
CDR3aa: CAISEGLAGHLSYEQYF

j_gene: TRBJ2-1
v_gene: TRBV28
CDR3aa: CASNHQGAGYNEQFF

j_gene: TRBJ2-7
v_gene: TRBV5-1
CDR3aa: CASSQETSGSYEQYF

j_gene: TRBJ2-1
v_gene: TRBV18
CDR3aa: CASSPGRVHEQFF

j_gene: TRBJ2-7
v_gene: TRBV7-9
CDR3aa: CASSPDRDYEQYF

j_gene: TRBJ1-2
v_gene: TRBV19
CDR3aa: CASSPRTGVLHGYTF

j_gene: TRBJ2-2
v_gene: TRBV5-4
CDR3aa: CASSLAAGGNTGELFF